This T cell receptor (beta chain) was documented in a study of cytomegalovirus exposure and HLA in healthy donors. As for this clone: The antigen is not known.

Both 60 Vbeta primers and 13 Jbeta primers went into the PCR. This table comes from immunoSEQ multiplex PCR, and its TCRdb copy is limited to in-frame clones, with some not included. Seen here are about 70,000 clones, 86% observed once, and the top ten hold roughly 2%. Study-wide findings and caveats: Earlier analysis looked at TCR beta V segments, and most were productive about 90% or about 30% of the time. Several top significant clusters appeared, in a later analysis, to be linked to common viral pathogens. Reports indicate that TCR beta sequences accurately predicted the HLA-A and HLA-B alleles of most subjects.

This CDR3 is built from 15 residues. Germline V gene lookup returns CDR1 MNHEY and CDR2 SMNVEV (reference sequence). The ends lost 7 bases at V and 1 base at J; junction bases unmatched: 5. The clonotype comes from a woman in her twenties or thirties in good health and CMV-seronegative. Sequenced input: PBMCs. This rearrangement joins TRBV27 to TRBJ2-3, with 10 positions matching TRBD1. CDR3 DNA sequence: TGTGCCAGCACCACGACAGGGGGCCGCACAGATACGCAGTATTTT. This gives the protein CASTTTGGRTDTQYF.